This T cell receptor (beta chain) came from a study of T cells in Graves' hyperthyroidism and ophthalmopathy. Findings and limits, study-wide: With a median lead of around 5.9 months before onset, the model predicted ophthalmopathy. Most thyroid clonotypes that were expanded above 0.001 also turned up in blood.

This CDR3 is 15 amino acids long. The J segment lost 6 bases and the V segment lost 1 base, leaving 8 bases of the junction unmatched. Germline V gene sequence: CDR1 DFQATT, CDR2 SNEGSKA (reference sequence). Uncontrolled infection, other autoimmune disease, pregnancy or lactation barred patients from enrollment. There were TCR beta CDR3 regions amplified from RNA transcripts. The study used the HTBI primer set for a first-round RT-PCR of the TCR CDR3. TCRdb processed the multiplex PCR reads anew with MiXCR; each CDR3 protein has one entry. Of about 480,000 distinct CDR3 sequences listed, approximately 15% were seen once; the top ten hold 15% to 20%. The table lists this clonotype with many counts. Its matching antigen is unknown.

The chain is built from TRBV20-1 and TRBJ2-1; 8 bases are a match to TRBD2. The sequence was obtained from a woman under 30 with Graves' hyperthyroidism. Sequencing was performed on blood. The CDR3 region is CSARAGGRAFNEQFF. In DNA, the CDR3 is TGCAGTGCTAGAGCGGGGGGGAGGGCCTTCAATGAGCAGTTCTTC.